The 8 T cell receptor beta chains reported below all come from one sample, sequenced in a study of T-cell reconstitution after alpha-beta-depleted transplantation in children. It was with unique molecular identifiers that the TCRbeta library was prepared. MiXCR was run by TCRdb on the PCR reads, yielding one entry per CDR3 protein. Seen here are around 300,000 distinct CDR3 sequences, 10% observed once, and the top ten hold less than 8%. The material was PBMCs, obtained before TCRalphabeta/CD19-depleted stem cell transplant. These receptors all stem from a boy under two years old with acute myeloid leukemia, due to receive a stem cell transplant.

This chain links TRBV19 with TRBJ2-2; 8 bases match TRBD2. Germline values: CDR1 LNHDA, CDR2 SQIVND (reference sequence). V was pared by 4 bases and J by 5 bases, with 6 bases of the junction left unmatched. The CDR3 sequence is 15 residues long. The CDR3, as DNA: TGTGCCAGTAGTACCCCGGGGGGGAGAACCGGGGAGCTGTTTTTT. Protein sequence: CASSTPGGRTGELFF.

This clonotype has ten or more counts. The J gene is TRBJ1-6, the V gene TRBV20-1, with 9 bases that match TRBD1. Germline assignment: CDR1 DFQATT and CDR2 SNEGSKA (reference sequence). The CDR3 consists of 15 residues. Germline trimming cut 0 bases from V and 9 bases from J; bases unmatched to any gene: 6. The CDR3 DNA sequence: TGCAGTGCTAGAGATCACCGACAGGGGGGTTCACCCCTCCACTTT. It translates to CSARDHRQGGSPLHF.

As for this clonotype: A far larger clone is one nucleotide away, so this likely arose from a read error. V gene TRBV12-3 or TRBV12-4 combines with J gene TRBJ2-3, with D hard to call. CDR3 length equals 11 residues. Deletions cut 3 bases from V and 5 bases from J, with 3 bases between. In DNA form, the CDR3 reads TGTGCCAGCAGTTTTATAGATACGCAGTATTTT. Residues: CASSFIDTQYF.

The chain recombines TRBV3-1 with TRBJ2-1; D is unresolved. The V end lost 4 bases, the J end lost 9 bases, and 10 bases lay between the germline ends. CDR1 and CDR2 from the germline V gene are LGHDT and YNNKEL (reference sequence). This CDR3 has 12 residues. The chain's CDR3 is CASSLIVGEQFF. The CDR3 DNA reads as TGTGCCAGCAGCCTTATCGTGGGTGAGCAGTTCTTC.

This clonotype was counted between two and nine times. This chain connects TRBV5-4 to TRBJ2-2, with a weak D call TRBD2 (7 bases). There are 15 residues in the CDR3. Germline V gene sequence: CDR1 SGHNT, CDR2 YYREEE (reference sequence). V lost 0 bases and J 6 bases, leaving 12 bases between the germline ends. The CDR3 here is CASSLGGGNSGELFF. The CDR3 bases are TGTGCCAGCAGCTTGGGCGGGGGCAATTCCGGGGAGCTGTTTTTT.

This CDR3 reads CSVDRDHSYEQYF. DNA of the CDR3: TGCAGTGTTGACCGGGACCACTCCTACGAGCAGTACTTC. The chain couples TRBV20-1 to TRBJ2-7; perhaps D is TRBD1 or TRBD2 (5 bases each). The CDR3 is made up of 13 amino acids. V lost 7 bases and J lost 0, with 13 bases in between. Germline CDR1 is DFQATT and CDR2 is SNEGSKA (reference sequence).

There are a few counts of this clonotype. This chain joins TRBV28 and TRBJ2-4, with TRBD1 matching 9 bases. The CDR3 is made up of 13 amino acids. Germline-derived CDR1 and CDR2 are MDHEN and SYDVKM. The J segment lost 9 bases and the V segment lost 4 bases, leaving 4 bases of the junction unmatched. DNA for the CDR3: TGTGCCAGCAGTTCCCTGACAGGGGGCATTCAGTACTTC. Its translation: CASSSLTGGIQYF.

This clonotype was seen ten or more times. V gene TRBV5-1 combines with J gene TRBJ2-7; D might be TRBD2 (6 bases). V lost 1 base and J 3 bases, leaving 14 bases between the germline ends. Germline V gene sequence: CDR1 SGHRS, CDR2 YFSETQ. This CDR3 region has 15 residues. The CDR3 bases are TGCGCCAGCAGCTTGTTCGAGTGGGGGGTCTACGAGCAGTACTTC. Translation: CASSLFEWGVYEQYF.